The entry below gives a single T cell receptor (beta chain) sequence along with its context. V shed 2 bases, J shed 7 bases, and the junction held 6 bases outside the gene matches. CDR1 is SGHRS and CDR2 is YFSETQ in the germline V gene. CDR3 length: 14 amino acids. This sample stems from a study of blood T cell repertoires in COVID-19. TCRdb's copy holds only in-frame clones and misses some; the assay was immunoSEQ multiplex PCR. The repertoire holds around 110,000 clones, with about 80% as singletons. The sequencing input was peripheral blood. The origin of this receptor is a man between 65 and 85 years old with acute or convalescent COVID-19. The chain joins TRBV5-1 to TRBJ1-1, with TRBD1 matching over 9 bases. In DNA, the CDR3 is TGCGCCAGCAGCTTCAATACAGGGGGCGTTGAAGCTTTCTTT. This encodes CASSFNTGGVEAFF.